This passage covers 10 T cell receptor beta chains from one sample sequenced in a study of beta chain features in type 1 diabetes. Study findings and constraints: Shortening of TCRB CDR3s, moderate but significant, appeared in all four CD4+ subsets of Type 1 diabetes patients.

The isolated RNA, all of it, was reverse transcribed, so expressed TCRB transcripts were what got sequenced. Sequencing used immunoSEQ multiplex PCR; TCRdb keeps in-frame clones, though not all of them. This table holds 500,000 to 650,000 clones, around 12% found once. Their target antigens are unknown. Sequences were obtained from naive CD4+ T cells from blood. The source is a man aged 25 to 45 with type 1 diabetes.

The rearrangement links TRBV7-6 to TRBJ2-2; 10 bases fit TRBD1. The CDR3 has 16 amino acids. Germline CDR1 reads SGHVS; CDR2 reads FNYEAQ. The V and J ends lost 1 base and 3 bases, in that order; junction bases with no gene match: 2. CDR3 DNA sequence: TGTGCCAGCAGCTTAGTTGGGACAGGGGACACCGGGGAGCTGTTTTTT. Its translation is CASSLVGTGDTGELFF. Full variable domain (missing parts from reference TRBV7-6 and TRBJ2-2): GAGVSQSPRYKVTKRGQDVALRCDPISGHVSLYWYRQALGQGPEFLTYFNYEAQQDKSGLPNDRFSAERPEGSISTLTIQRTEQRDSAMYRCASSLVGTGDTGELFFGEGSRLTVL.

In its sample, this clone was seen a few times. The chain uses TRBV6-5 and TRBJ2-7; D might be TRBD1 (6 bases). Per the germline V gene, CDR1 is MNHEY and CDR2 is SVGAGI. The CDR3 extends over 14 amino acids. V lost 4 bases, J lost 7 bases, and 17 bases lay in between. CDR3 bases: TGTGCCAGCAGTTCCACAGGGCTTAGGGGGGAGCAGTACTTC. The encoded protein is CASSSTGLRGEQYF.

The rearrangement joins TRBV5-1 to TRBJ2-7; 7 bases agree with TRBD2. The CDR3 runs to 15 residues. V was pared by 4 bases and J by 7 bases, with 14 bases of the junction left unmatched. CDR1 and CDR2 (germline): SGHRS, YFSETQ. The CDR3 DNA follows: TGCGCCAGCAGCCCGGAAGGGAGGGCTCTTCGGGAGCAGTACTTC. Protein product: CASSPEGRALREQYF.

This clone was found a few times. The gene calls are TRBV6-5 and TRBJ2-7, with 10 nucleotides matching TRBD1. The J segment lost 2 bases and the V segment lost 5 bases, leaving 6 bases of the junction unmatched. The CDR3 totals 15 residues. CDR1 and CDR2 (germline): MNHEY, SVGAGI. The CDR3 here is CASSTPGQGTYEQYF. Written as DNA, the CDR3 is TGTGCCAGCAGTACACCGGGACAGGGGACCTACGAGCAGTACTTC.

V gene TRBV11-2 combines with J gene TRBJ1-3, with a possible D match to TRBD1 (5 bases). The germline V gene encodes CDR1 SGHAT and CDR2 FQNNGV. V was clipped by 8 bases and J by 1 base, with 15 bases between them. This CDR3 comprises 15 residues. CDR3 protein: CASGNPGESGNTIYF. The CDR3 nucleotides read TGTGCCAGCGGGAATCCGGGGGAGTCTGGAAACACCATATATTTT.

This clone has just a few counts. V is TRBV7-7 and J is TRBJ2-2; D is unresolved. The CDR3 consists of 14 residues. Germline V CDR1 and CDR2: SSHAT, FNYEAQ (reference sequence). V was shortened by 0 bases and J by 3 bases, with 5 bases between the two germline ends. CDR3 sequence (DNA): TGTGCCAGCAGCTTAGCCGGTGACACCGGGGAGCTGTTTTTT. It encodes CASSLAGDTGELFF.

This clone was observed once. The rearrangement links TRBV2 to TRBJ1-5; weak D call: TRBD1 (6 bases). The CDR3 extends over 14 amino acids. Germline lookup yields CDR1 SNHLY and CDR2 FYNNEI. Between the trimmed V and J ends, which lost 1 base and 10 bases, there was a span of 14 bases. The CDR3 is CASSEEQGMSPQHF. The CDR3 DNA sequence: TGTGCCAGCAGTGAAGAACAGGGCATGTCACCCCAGCATTTT.

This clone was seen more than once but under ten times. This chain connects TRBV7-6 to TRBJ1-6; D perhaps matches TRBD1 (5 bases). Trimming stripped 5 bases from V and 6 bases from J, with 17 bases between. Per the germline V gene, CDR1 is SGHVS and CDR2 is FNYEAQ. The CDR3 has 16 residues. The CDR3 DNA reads TGTGCCAGCAGCACGCAGGGTCGGGGATTTAATTCACCCCTCCACTTT. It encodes CASSTQGRGFNSPLHF.

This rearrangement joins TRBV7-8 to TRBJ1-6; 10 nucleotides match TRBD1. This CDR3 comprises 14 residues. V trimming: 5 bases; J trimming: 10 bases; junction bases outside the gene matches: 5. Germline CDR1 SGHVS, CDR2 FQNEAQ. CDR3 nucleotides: TGTGCCAGCAGCAGGACAGGGGGGGACTCACCCCTCCACTTT. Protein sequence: CASSRTGGDSPLHF.

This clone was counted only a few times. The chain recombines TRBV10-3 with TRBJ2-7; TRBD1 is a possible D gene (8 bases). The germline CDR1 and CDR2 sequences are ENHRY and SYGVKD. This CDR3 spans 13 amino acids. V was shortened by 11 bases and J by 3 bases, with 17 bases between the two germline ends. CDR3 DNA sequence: TGTGCCGCCTCGACAGGGGAGGGCTACGAGCAGTACTTC. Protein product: CAASTGEGYEQYF.